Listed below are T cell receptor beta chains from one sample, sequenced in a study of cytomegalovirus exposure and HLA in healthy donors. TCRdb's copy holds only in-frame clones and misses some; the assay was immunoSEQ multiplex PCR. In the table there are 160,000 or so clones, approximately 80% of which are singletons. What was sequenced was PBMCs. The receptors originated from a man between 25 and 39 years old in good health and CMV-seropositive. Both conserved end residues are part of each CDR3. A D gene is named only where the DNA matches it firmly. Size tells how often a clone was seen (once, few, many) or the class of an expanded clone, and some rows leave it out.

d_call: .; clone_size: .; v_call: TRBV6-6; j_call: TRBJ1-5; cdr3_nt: TGTGCCAGCAGTTACGGCGAACAGTGGGGCAATCAGCCCCAGCATTTT; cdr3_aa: CASSYGEQWGNQPQHF
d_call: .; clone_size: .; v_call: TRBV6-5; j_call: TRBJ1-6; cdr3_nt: TGTGCCAGCAGTTACTCCCAGGGGCGAAATTCACCCCTCCACTTT; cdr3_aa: CASSYSQGRNSPLHF
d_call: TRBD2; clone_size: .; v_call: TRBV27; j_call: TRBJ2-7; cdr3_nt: TGTGCCAGCAGTTACAGCGGGGGGTACGAGCAGTACTTC; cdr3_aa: CASSYSGGYEQYF
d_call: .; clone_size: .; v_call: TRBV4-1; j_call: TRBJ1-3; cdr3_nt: TGCGCCAGCAGCCAAGGGACGGGAGTCGGAAACACCATATATTTT; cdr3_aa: CASSQGTGVGNTIYF
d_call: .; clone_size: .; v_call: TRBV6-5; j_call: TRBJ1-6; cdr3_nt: TGTGCCAGCAGTTACGGGTCAGCGGATTCACCCCTCCACTTT; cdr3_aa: CASSYGSADSPLHF
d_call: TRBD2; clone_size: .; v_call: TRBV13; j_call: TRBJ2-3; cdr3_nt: TGTGCCAGCAGCTCAAGGGATCCAGGACTAGCGGGGGGTACAGATACGCAGTATTTT; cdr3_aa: CASSSRDPGLAGGTDTQYF
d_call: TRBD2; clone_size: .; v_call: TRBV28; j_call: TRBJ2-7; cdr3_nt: TGTGCCAGCGCTAGCGGGGAAAACTACGAGCAGTACTTC; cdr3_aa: CASASGENYEQYF
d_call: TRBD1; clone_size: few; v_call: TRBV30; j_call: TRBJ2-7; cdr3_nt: TGTGCCTGGAGTGAGGACAGGGGGTACGAGCAGTACTTC; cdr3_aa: CAWSEDRGYEQYF
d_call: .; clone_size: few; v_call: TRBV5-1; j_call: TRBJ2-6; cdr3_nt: TGCGCCAGCAGCCCCGGGGGCTCTGGGGCCAACGTCCTGACTTTC; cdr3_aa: CASSPGGSGANVLTF
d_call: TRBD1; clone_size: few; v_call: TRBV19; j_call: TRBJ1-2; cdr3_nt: TGTGCCAGTACTCCGGGACAGGGGGGCTATGGCTACACCTTC; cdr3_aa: CASTPGQGGYGYTF
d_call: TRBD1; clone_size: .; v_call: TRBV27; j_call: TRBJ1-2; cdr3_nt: TGTGCCAGCAGTTTAAGGGGGCTTAACTATGGCTACACCTTC; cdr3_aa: CASSLRGLNYGYTF
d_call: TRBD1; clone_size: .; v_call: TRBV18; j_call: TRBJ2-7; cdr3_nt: TGTGCCAGCTCACACCGGGACAGGCCCTACGAGCAGTACTTC; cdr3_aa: CASSHRDRPYEQYF
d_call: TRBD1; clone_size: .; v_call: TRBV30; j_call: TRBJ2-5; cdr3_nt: TGTGCCTGGGCCGGGACAGGGAGACAGACCCAGTACTTC; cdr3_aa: CAWAGTGRQTQYF
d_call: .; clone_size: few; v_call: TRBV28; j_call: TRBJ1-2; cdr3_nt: TGTGCCAGCAGTTCTGGTCTGGCAGGGAAGTATGGCTACACCTTC; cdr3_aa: CASSSGLAGKYGYTF
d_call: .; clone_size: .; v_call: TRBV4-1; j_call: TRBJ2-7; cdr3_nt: TGCGCCAGCAGCCAAGGGGCGAATCAGGGATACGAGCAGTACTTC; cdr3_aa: CASSQGANQGYEQYF
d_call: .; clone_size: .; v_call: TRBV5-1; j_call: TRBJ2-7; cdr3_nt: TGCGCCAGCAGCTTGTACGGGGGGCAGGTATACGAGCAGTACTTC; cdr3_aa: CASSLYGGQVYEQYF
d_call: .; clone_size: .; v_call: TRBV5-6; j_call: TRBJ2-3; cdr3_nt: TGTGCCAGCAGCTTGAACATCATTTACACGGATACGCAGTATTTT; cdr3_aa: CASSLNIIYTDTQYF
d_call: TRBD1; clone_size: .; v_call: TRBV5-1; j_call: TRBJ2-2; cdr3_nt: TGCGCCAGCAGCTTACAGGGGGGGAACACCGGGGAGCTGTTTTTT; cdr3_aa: CASSLQGGNTGELFF
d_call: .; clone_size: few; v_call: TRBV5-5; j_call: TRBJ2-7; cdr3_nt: TGTGCCAGCAGCTCTGAGATCTTCTACGAGCAGTACTTC; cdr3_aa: CASSSEIFYEQYF
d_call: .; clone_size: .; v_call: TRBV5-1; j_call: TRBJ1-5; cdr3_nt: TGCGCCAGCAGCTTGGATGGGTCAGGAGGGCATCAGCCCCAGCATTTT; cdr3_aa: CASSLDGSGGHQPQHF
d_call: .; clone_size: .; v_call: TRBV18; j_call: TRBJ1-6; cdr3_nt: TGTGCCAGCTCACCAGTTGACTTGGAGGCCAATTCACCCCTCCACTTT; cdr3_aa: CASSPVDLEANSPLHF
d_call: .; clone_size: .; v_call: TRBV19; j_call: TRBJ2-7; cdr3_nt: TGTGCCAGTAGTAGCCGACAGGGAGGCTACGAGCAGTACTTC; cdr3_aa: CASSSRQGGYEQYF
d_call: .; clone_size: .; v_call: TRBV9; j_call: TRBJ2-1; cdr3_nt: TGTGCCAGCAGCCGAGAGGCTAGCGCCTACAATGAGCAGTTCTTC; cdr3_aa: CASSREASAYNEQFF
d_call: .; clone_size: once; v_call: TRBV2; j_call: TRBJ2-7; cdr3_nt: TGTGCCAGCACCTTGGTCCGGGAGCAGTACTTC; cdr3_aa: CASTLVREQYF
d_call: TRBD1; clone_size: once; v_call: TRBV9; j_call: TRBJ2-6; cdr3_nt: TGTGCCAGCAGCGTGGGACAGGGGACGTCTGGGGCCAACGTCCTGACTTTC; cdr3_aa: CASSVGQGTSGANVLTF
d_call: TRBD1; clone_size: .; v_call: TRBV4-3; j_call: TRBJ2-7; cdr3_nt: TGCGCCAGCAGCCAAGAAAGAAGGGGGCCTGAGCAGTACTTC; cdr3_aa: CASSQERRGPEQYF
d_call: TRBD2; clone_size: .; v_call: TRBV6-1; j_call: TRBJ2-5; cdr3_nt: TGTGCCAGCGTGACTAGCGGGGGGGAGACCCAGTACTTC; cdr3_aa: CASVTSGGETQYF
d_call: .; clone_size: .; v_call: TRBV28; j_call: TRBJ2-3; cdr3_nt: TGTGCCAGCAGTCAAGCGCATGGTGGTACGCAGTATTTT; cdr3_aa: CASSQAHGGTQYF
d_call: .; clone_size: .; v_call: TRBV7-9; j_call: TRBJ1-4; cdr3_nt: TGTGCCAGCAGCACCCAAAACGGTGAAAAACTGTTTTTT; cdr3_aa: CASSTQNGEKLFF
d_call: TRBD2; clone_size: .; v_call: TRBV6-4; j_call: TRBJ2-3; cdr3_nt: TGTGCCAGCAGAGGGACTAGCGGGGGAGGGGATACGCAGTATTTT; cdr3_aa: CASRGTSGGGDTQYF
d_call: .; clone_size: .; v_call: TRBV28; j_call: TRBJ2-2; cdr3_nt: TGTGCCAGCAGTTTATTCAGGGGAGGGGGGACCGGGGAGCTGTTTTTT; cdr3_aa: CASSLFRGGGTGELFF
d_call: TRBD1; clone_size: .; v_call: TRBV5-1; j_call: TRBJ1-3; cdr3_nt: TGCGCCAGCAGCTTGGCAGGACAGGGTAACTCTGGAAACACCATATATTTT; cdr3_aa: CASSLAGQGNSGNTIYF
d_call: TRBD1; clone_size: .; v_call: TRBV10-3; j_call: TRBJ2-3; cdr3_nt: TGTGCCATCAGCGCCTCCGGGACAGGGAAGTTATGCACAGATACGCAGTATTTT; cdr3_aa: CAISASGTGKLCTDTQYF
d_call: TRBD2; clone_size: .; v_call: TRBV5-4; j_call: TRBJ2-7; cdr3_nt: TGTGCCAGCAGCCGAGGGGCTAGCGGTGCCCCCTACGAGCAGTACTTC; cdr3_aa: CASSRGASGAPYEQYF
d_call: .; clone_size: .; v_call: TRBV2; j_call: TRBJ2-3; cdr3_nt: TGTGCCAGCAGGAGACAGAGTACTAGCACAGGTACGCAGTATTTT; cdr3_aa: CASRRQSTSTGTQYF
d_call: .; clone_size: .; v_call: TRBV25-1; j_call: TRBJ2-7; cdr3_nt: TGTGCCAGCAGTGGGACGACAGTTACTACCTACGAGCAGTACTTC; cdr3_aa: CASSGTTVTTYEQYF
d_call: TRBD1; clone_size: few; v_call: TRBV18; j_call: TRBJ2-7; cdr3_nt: TGTGCCAGCTCGACGGGACAGGGTTTGTCCTACGAGCAGTACTTC; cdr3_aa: CASSTGQGLSYEQYF
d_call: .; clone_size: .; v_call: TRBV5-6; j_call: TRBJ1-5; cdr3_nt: TGTGCCAGCAGCTTGGGGTTTGGGCAGAGCAATCAGCCCCAGCATTTT; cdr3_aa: CASSLGFGQSNQPQHF
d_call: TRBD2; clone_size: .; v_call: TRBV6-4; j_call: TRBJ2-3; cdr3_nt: TGTGCCAGCAGTCCCAACGAAGCGGGGGTATTGAATACGCAGTATTTT; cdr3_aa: CASSPNEAGVLNTQYF
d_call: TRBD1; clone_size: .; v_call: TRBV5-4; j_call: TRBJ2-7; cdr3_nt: TGTGCCAGCAGCCTGGGGGCAGGGGGTTCCTACGAGCAGTACTTC; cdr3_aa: CASSLGAGGSYEQYF
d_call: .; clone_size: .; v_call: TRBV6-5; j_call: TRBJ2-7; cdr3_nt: TGTGCCAGCAGTTACTCGACTGGAGACGGGTACGAGCAGTACTTC; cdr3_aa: CASSYSTGDGYEQYF
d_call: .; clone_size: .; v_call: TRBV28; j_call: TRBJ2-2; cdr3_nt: TGTGCCAGCACACCTGGAGGGCGGGAGCTGTTTTTT; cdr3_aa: CASTPGGRELFF
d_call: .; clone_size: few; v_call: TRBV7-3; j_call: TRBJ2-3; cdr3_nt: TGTGCCAGCAGCTTATCAGGGAAGGCAGATACGCAGTATTTT; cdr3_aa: CASSLSGKADTQYF
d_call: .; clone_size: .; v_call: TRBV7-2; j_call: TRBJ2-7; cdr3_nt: TGTGCCAGCAGCTTAGAGACAAGCGGCGAGCAGTACTTC; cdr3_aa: CASSLETSGEQYF
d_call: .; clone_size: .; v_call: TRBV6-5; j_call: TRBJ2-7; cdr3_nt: TGTGCCAGCAGTTCTACGGGACACTCCTACGAGCAGTACTTC; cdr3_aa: CASSSTGHSYEQYF
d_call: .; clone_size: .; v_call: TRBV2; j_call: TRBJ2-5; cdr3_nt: TGTGCCAGCAGTTTAAGGCGGGAAGAGACCCAGTACTTC; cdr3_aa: CASSLRREETQYF
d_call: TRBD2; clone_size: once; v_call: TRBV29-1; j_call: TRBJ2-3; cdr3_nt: TGCAGCGTTGAAGATGCCCGGGGGGGCACGGGGAATACGCAGTATTTT; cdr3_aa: CSVEDARGGTGNTQYF
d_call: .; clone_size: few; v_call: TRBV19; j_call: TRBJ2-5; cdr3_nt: TGTGCCAGTAAAGAGAGCCAGTACTTC; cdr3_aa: CASKESQYF
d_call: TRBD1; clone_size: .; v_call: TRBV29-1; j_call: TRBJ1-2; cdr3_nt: TGCAGCGTTGCTACAGGGGATGGCTACACCTTC; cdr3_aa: CSVATGDGYTF
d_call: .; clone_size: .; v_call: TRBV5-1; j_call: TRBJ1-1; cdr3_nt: TGCGCCAGCAGCTTGGAAGGGGCAGTGAACACTGAAGCTTTCTTT; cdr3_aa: CASSLEGAVNTEAFF
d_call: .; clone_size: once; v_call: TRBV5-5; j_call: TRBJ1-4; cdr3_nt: TGTGCCAGCAGCCCGCTGACAAGGTCTAATGAAAAACTGTTTTTT; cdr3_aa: CASSPLTRSNEKLFF
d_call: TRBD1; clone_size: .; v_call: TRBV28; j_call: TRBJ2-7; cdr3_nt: TGTGCCAGCAGCCGGACAGGGGGATACGAGCAGTACTTC; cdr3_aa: CASSRTGGYEQYF
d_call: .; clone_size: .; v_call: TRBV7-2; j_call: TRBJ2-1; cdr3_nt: TGTGCCAGCAGGGGGGGCTACAATGAGCAGTTCTTC; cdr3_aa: CASRGGYNEQFF
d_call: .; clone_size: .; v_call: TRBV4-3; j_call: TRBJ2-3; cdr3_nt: TGCGCCAGCAGCCAAGCTTTTCGGAGGGGCTTTAGCACAGATACGCAGTATTTT; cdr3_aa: CASSQAFRRGFSTDTQYF
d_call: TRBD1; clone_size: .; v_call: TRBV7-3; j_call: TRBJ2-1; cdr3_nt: TGTGCCAGCAGCCTAAGGGGGACAGAATACAATGAGCAGTTCTTC; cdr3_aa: CASSLRGTEYNEQFF
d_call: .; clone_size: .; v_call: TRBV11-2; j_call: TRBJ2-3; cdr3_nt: TGTGCCAGCAGCGCGGACAGTACAGATACGCAGTATTTT; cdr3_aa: CASSADSTDTQYF
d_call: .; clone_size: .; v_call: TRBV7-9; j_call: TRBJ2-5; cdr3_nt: TGTGCCAGCAGCGGAGAGAGGACTAAGCAAGAGACCCAGTACTTC; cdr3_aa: CASSGERTKQETQYF
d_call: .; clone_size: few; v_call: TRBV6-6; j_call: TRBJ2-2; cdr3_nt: TGTGCCAGCAGAACAGAGAACACCGGGGAGCTGTTTTTT; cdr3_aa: CASRTENTGELFF
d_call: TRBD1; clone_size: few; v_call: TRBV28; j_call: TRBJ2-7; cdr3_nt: TGTGCCAGCAGTTTAAGACAGGGGCTTAGGGGGGAGCAGTACTTC; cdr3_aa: CASSLRQGLRGEQYF
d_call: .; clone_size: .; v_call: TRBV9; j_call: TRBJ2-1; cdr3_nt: TGTGCCAGCAGCGTAGATAGGGGGTCCTACAATGAGCAGTTCTTC; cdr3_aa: CASSVDRGSYNEQFF